Sequencing of this TCR beta chain was carried out in a study of identical twins. Unmatched junction bases numbered 12, after V lost 0 bases and J lost 4 bases. There are 18 residues in the CDR3. Germline-derived CDR1 and CDR2 are DFQATT and SNEGSKA (reference sequence). In every case, the donor was a healthy Caucasian. A universal primer site came from template switching; cDNA carried unique molecular identifiers. TCRdb processed the 5' RACE reads anew with MiXCR; each CDR3 protein has one entry. The sample records about 1.7 million distinct CDR3 sequences, 32% being singletons. Sequencing was done on a sample of cord blood. The chain couples TRBV20-1 to TRBJ2-1, with 10 bases identical to TRBD2. This clonotype originated in a newborn girl in good health. The CDR3 spells CSARDRASGRGFYNEQFF. The DNA for the CDR3 is TGCAGTGCTAGAGATCGGGCTAGCGGGAGAGGCTTTTACAATGAGCAGTTCTTC.